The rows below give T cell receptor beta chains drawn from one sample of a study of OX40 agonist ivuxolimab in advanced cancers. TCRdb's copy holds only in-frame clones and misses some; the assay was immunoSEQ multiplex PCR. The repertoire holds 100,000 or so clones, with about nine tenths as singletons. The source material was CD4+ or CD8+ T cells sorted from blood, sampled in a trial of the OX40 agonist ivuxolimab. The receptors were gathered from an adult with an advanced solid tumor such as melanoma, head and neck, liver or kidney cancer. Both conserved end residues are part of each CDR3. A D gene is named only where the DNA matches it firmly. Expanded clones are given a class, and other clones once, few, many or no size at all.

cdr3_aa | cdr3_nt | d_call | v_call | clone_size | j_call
CASSPPIGRANEQFF | TGTGCCAGCTCACCACCGATAGGCAGGGCCAATGAGCAGTTCTTC | NA | TRBV18 | NA | TRBJ2-1
CASSLEGTGELFF | TGCGCCAGCAGCTTGGAGGGGACCGGGGAGCTGTTTTTT | NA | TRBV5-1 | NA | TRBJ2-2
CASSLAGVIYEQYF | TGTGCCAGCAGCCTAGCGGGAGTGATCTACGAGCAGTACTTC | TRBD2 | TRBV7-2 | NA | TRBJ2-7
CASSLGLAAGQYF | TGTGCCAGCAGCTTGGGGCTAGCAGCGGGGCAGTACTTC | NA | TRBV7-2 | NA | TRBJ2-7
CASSPRQRENNGELFF | TGTGCCAGCAGCCCAAGGCAGCGGGAGAACAACGGGGAGCTGTTTTTT | TRBD2 | TRBV9 | NA | TRBJ2-2
CASKWAGGNEQFF | TGTGCCAGCAAATGGGCAGGGGGCAATGAGCAGTTCTTC | TRBD1 | TRBV6-5 | NA | TRBJ2-1
CASSPGTGYQPQHF | TGTGCCAGTAGTCCCGGGACAGGTTATCAGCCCCAGCATTTT | TRBD1 | TRBV19 | few | TRBJ1-5
CASSSLAGADNEQFF | TGTGCCAGCAGCTCCTTAGCGGGAGCGGACAATGAGCAGTTCTTC | TRBD2 | TRBV7-9 | NA | TRBJ2-1
CASSSERGSEQYF | TGTGCCAGCAGTTCTGAAAGGGGTTCCGAGCAGTACTTC | NA | TRBV2 | NA | TRBJ2-7
CSARRRDEQYF | TGCAGTGCTAGGCGGAGGGACGAGCAGTACTTC | NA | TRBV20-1 | NA | TRBJ2-7
CASSPQAGAGDTQYF | TGTGCCAGCAGCCCGCAAGCGGGAGCTGGGGATACGCAGTATTTT | TRBD2 | TRBV11-3 | NA | TRBJ2-3
CAISEGSTNEKLFF | TGTGCCATCAGTGAGGGCAGTACTAATGAAAAACTGTTTTTT | NA | TRBV10-3 | once | TRBJ1-4
CASSLGLAGGDTQYF | TGTGCCAGCAGCTTAGGACTAGCGGGAGGAGATACGCAGTATTTT | TRBD2 | TRBV7-9 | NA | TRBJ2-3
CASSLHRSGANVLTF | TGTGCCAGCAGCTTACACCGCTCTGGGGCCAACGTCCTGACTTTC | NA | TRBV7-2 | NA | TRBJ2-6
CASSANRLAGGVADTQYF | TGTGCCAGCAGTGCCAACCGTCTAGCGGGAGGGGTAGCAGATACGCAGTATTTT | TRBD2 | TRBV2 | NA | TRBJ2-3
CASSSLGGSYNEQFF | TGTGCCAGCAGCTCTTTGGGTGGGTCCTACAATGAGCAGTTCTTC | NA | TRBV9 | NA | TRBJ2-1
CASSLGQGQYTEAFF | TGTGCCAGCTCCCTAGGACAGGGACAGTACACTGAAGCTTTCTTT | TRBD1 | TRBV18 | once | TRBJ1-1
CAWSVSPAGWGQETQYF | TGTGCCTGGAGTGTATCCCCCGCAGGGTGGGGTCAAGAGACCCAGTACTTC | NA | TRBV30 | NA | TRBJ2-5
CASSSISHTLNTEAFF | TGTGCCAGCAGCTCAATTAGCCACACACTGAACACTGAAGCTTTCTTT | NA | TRBV9 | NA | TRBJ1-1
CSARANTEAFF | TGCAGTGCTAGGGCGAACACTGAAGCTTTCTTT | NA | TRBV20-1 | NA | TRBJ1-1
CASSLNTGELFF | TGTGCCAGCAGCTTAAACACCGGGGAGCTGTTTTTT | NA | TRBV11-3 | NA | TRBJ2-2
CASSSSGRNSREAQYF | TGTGCCAGCTCCTCTAGCGGGAGGAACTCAAGAGAGGCCCAGTACTTC | TRBD2 | TRBV2 | NA | TRBJ2-5
CASSLLVGLSTDTQYF | TGTGCCAGCAGCTTACTTGTCGGACTAAGCACAGATACGCAGTATTTT | NA | TRBV11-2 | NA | TRBJ2-3
CASSWGGGNTIYF | TGTGCCAGCTCATGGGGGGGAGGAAACACCATATATTTT | NA | TRBV7-2 | NA | TRBJ1-3
CASSAGGYSYEQYF | TGTGCCAGCAGTGCTGGTGGGTACTCCTACGAGCAGTACTTC | NA | TRBV2 | NA | TRBJ2-7
CASSIRTSGANVLTF | TGTGCCAGTAGTATTCGAACCTCTGGGGCCAACGTCCTGACTTTC | NA | TRBV19 | NA | TRBJ2-6
CASSFSGDRTDTQYF | TGCGCCAGCAGTTTTAGCGGGGATCGCACAGATACGCAGTATTTT | TRBD2 | TRBV5-1 | once | TRBJ2-3
CASSLTLADTQYF | TGTGCCAGCAGCTTGACACTTGCAGATACGCAGTATTTT | NA | TRBV11-3 | NA | TRBJ2-3
CASSLDLGEQYF | TGTGCCAGCAGCTTAGACCTCGGGGAGCAGTACTTC | NA | TRBV7-2 | NA | TRBJ2-7
CASSFGGRTEAFF | TGTGCCAGCAGTTTTGGGGGGCGCACTGAAGCTTTCTTT | NA | TRBV28 | NA | TRBJ1-1
CASSKKAREGHETQYF | TGTGCCAGCAGCAAAAAGGCGCGGGAGGGCCACGAGACCCAGTACTTC | NA | TRBV21-1 | NA | TRBJ2-5
CASSINWNRAFEETQYF | TGTGCCAGTAGTATAAATTGGAACCGCGCGTTTGAAGAGACCCAGTACTTC | NA | TRBV19 | NA | TRBJ2-5
CASSLAEASGSRRYEQYF | TGTGCCAGCAGCTTAGCAGAAGCTAGCGGGAGTCGAAGATACGAGCAGTACTTC | TRBD2 | TRBV7-9 | NA | TRBJ2-7
CASRPGTSGRLEQYF | TGTGCCAGCAGACCCGGGACTAGCGGGAGACTCGAGCAGTACTTC | TRBD2 | TRBV6-1 | once | TRBJ2-7
CASSLVEDRGPRTSGNEQFF | TGTGCCAGCTCACTAGTGGAGGACAGGGGGCCCAGGACTAGCGGGAATGAGCAGTTCTTC | NA | TRBV18 | NA | TRBJ2-1
CANRDGTYEQYF | TGTGCCAACCGGGACGGGACCTACGAGCAGTACTTC | NA | TRBV6-1 | NA | TRBJ2-7
CATSRGEGTGTYEQYF | TGTGCCACCAGCAGAGGTGAGGGGACGGGGACCTACGAGCAGTACTTC | NA | TRBV15 | NA | TRBJ2-7